This T cell receptor beta chain was sequenced for a study of T-cell memory formation after mild COVID-19. The CDR3 is 16 amino acids. Germline V gene data show CDR1 as DFQATT and CDR2 as SNEGSKA (reference sequence). Trimming removed 0 bases from V and 2 bases from J, with 17 bases in between. Via MiXCR, TCRdb re-called the 5' RACE reads, giving one row per CDR3 protein. Here the sample spans about 280,000 distinct CDR3 sequences, 7% to 10% being singletons. V gene TRBV20-1 combines with J gene TRBJ2-7, with D possibly matching TRBD1 (5 bases). Sequencing input: PBMCs or a T cell subset sorted from them (not recorded which). This sequence originates from a man younger than 35 who had mild COVID-19 (a few samples of this study predate the infection). Cell type and time point are not known. CDR3 sequence reads: CSARDQDRQPTYEQYF. The CDR3 DNA sequence: TGCAGTGCTAGAGATCAGGATCGACAGCCAACCTACGAGCAGTACTTC.